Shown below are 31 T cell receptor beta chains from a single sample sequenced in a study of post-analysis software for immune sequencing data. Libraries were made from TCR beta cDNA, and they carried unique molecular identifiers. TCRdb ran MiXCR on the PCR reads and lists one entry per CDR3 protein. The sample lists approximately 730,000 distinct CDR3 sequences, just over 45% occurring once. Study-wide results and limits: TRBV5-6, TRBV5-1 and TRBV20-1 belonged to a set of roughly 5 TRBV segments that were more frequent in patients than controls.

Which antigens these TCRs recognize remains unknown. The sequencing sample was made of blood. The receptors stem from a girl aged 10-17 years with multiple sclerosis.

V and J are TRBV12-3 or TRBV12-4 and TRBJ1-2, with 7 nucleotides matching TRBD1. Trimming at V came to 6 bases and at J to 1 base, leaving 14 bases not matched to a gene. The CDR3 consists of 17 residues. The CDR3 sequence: CASRPDRDPAVNYGYTF. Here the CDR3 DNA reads TGTGCCAGCAGACCCGACAGGGACCCCGCGGTTAACTATGGCTACACCTTC.

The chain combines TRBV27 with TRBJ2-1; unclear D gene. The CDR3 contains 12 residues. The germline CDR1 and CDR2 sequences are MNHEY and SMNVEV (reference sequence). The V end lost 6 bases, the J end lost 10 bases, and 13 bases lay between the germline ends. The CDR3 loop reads CASRTIIGEQFF. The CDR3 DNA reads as TGTGCCAGCAGAACCATCATCGGGGAGCAGTTCTTC.

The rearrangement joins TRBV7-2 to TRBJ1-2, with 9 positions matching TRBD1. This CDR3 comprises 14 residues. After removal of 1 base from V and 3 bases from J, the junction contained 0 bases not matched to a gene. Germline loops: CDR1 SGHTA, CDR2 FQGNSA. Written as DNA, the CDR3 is TGTGCCAGCAGCTTAGGGACAGGGGACTATGGCTACACCTTC. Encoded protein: CASSLGTGDYGYTF.

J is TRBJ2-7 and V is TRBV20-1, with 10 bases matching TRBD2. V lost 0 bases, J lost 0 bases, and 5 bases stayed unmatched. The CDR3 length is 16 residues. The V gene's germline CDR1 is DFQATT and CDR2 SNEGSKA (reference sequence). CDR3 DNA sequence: TGCAGTGCTAGAGATCTTACTAGCGGGGCCTCCTACGAGCAGTACTTC. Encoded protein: CSARDLTSGASYEQYF.

In nucleotides, the CDR3 is TGTGCCAGCAGCTACACCCCAGAGACCCAGTACTTC. Translating it yields CASSYTPETQYF. The V call is TRBV7-9, the J call TRBJ2-5; D not certain. The V end was cut by 4 bases, the J end by 4 bases, with 7 bases between. The CDR3 contains 12 residues. The germline gives CDR1 SEHNR, CDR2 FQNEAQ (reference sequence).

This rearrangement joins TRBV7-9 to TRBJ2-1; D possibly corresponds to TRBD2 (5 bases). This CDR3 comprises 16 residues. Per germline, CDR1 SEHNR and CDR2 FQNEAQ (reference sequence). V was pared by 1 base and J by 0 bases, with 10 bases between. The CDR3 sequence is CASSLVMGSSYNEQFF. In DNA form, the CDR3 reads TGTGCCAGCAGCTTAGTAATGGGGAGCTCCTACAATGAGCAGTTCTTC.

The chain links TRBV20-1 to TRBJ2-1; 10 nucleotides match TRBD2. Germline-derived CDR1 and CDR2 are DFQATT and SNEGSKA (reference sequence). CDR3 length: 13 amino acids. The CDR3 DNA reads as TGCGGCGGGGGCAGCGGGAGGGCCAATGAGCAGTTCTTC. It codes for CGGGSGRANEQFF.

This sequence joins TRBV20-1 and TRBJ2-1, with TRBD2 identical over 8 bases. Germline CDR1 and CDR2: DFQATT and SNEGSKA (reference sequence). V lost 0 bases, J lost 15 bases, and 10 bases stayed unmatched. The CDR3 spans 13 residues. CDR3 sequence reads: CSARESGSGIRFF. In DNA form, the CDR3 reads TGCAGTGCTAGAGAGAGCGGTAGCGGGATCCGGTTCTTC.

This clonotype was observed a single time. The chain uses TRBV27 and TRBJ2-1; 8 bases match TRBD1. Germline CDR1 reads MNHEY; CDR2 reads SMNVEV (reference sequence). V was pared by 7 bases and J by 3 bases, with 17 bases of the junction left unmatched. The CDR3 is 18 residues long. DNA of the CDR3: TGTGCCAGCACCAAATTAGACGCACAGGGGGTCCTCTACAATGAGCAGTTCTTC. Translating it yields CASTKLDAQGVLYNEQFF.

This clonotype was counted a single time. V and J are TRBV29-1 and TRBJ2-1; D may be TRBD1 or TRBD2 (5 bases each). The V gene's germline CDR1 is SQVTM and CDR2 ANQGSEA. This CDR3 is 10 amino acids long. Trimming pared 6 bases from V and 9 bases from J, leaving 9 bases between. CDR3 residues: CSVWDAEQFF. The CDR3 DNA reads TGCAGCGTGTGGGACGCTGAGCAGTTCTTC.

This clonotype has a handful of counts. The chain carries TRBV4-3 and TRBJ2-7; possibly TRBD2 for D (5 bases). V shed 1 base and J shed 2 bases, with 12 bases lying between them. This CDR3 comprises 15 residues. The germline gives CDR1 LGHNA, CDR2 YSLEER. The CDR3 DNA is TGCGCCAGCAGCCAAGTACAAGCGGAGACCTACGAGCAGTACTTC. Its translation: CASSQVQAETYEQYF.

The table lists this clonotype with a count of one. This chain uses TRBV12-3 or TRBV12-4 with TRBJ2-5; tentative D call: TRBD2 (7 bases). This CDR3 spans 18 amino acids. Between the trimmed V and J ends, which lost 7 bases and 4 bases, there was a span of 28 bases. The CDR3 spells CASTNLRGLGVAGETQYF. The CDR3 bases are TGTGCCAGCACCAACCTCCGGGGGCTGGGGGTAGCGGGAGAGACCCAGTACTTC.

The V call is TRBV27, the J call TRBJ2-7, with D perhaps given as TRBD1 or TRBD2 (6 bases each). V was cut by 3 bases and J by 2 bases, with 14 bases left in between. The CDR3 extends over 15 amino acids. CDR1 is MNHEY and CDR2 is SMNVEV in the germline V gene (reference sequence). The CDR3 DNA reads TGTGCCAGCAGTTTGTTGGGGGGCGAGGCCTACGAGCAGTACTTC. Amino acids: CASSLLGGEAYEQYF.

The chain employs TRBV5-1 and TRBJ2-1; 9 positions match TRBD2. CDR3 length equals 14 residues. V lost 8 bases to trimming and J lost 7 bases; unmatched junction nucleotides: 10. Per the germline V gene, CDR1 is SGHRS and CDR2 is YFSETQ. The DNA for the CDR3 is TGCGCCAGAAAGGGATCTAGCGGGATTAATGAGCAGTTCTTC. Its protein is CARKGSSGINEQFF.

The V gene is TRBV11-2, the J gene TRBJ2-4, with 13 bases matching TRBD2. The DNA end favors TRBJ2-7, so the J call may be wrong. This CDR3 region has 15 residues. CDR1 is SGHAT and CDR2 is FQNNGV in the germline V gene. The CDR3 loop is CASSRTSGSAYEQYF. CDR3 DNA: TGTGCCAGCAGCCGGACTAGCGGGAGTGCGTACGAGCAGTACTTC.

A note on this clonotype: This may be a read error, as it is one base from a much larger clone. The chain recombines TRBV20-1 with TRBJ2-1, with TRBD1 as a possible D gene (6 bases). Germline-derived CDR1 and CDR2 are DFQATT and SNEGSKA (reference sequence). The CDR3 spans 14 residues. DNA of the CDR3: TGCAGTGCTAGACTCCAGGGGTCCTACGATGAGCAGTTCTTC. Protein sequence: CSARLQGSYDEQFF.

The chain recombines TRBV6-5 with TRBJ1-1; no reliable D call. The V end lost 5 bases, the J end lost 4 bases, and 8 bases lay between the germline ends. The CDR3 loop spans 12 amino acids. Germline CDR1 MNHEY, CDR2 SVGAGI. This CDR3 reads CASSKAATEAFF. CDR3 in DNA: TGTGCCAGCAGTAAGGCGGCCACTGAAGCTTTCTTT.

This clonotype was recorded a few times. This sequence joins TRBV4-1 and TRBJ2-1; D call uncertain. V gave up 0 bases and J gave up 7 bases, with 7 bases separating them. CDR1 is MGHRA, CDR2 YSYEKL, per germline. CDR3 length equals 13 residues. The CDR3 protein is CASSQEFSNEQFF. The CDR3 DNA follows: TGCGCCAGCAGCCAAGAGTTTTCGAATGAGCAGTTCTTC.

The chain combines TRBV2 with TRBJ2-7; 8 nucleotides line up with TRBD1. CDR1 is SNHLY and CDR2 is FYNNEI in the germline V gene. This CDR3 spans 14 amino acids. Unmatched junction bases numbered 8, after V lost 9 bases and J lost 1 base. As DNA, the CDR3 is TGTGCCAGTGGAGACAGGGGCGAATCCTACGAGCAGTACTTC. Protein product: CASGDRGESYEQYF.

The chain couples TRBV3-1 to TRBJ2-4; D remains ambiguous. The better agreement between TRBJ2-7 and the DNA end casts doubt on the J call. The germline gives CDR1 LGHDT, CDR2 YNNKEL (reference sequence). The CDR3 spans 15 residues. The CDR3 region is CASSQARLVFYEQYF. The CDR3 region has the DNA TGTGCCAGCAGCCAAGCCCGACTGGTTTTCTACGAGCAGTACTTC.

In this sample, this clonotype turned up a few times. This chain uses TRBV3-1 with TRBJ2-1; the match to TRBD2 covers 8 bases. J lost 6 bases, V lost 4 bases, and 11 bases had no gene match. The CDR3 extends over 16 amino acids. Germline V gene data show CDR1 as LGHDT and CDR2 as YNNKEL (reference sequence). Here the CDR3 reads CASSPPKAGVINEQFF. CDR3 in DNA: TGTGCCAGCAGCCCACCCAAAGCGGGGGTCATCAATGAGCAGTTCTTC.

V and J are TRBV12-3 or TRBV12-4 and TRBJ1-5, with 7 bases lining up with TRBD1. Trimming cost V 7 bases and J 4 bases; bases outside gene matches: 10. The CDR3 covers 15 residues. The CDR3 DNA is TGTGCCAGCACCTCGACAGGGTTGAGGAATCAGCCCCAGCATTTT. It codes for CASTSTGLRNQPQHF.

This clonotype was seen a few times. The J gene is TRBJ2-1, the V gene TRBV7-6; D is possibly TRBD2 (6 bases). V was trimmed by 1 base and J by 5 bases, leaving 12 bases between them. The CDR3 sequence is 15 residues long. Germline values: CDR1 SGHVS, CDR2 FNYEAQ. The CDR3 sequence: CASSLVLAPHNEQFF. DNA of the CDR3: TGTGCCAGCAGCTTAGTCCTAGCGCCTCACAATGAGCAGTTCTTC. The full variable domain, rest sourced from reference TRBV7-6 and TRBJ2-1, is GAGVSQSPRYKVTKRGQDVALRCDPISGHVSLYWYRQALGQGPEFLTYFNYEAQQDKSGLPNDRFSAERPEGSISTLTIQRTEQRDSAMYRCASSLVLAPHNEQFFGPGTRLTVL.

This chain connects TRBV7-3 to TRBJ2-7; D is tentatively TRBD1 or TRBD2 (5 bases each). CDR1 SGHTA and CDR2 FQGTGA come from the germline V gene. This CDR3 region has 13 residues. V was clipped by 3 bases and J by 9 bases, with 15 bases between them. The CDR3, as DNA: TGTGCCAGCAGCTTGGGACCGTACAATGGGCAGTACTTC. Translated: CASSLGPYNGQYF.

CDR3 nucleotides: TGTGCCAGCAGTCAAGCCCCCTACGAGCAGTACTTC. As protein: CASSQAPYEQYF. V usage is TRBV7-2 and J usage is TRBJ2-7; no firm D call. V was cut by 6 bases and J by 2 bases, with 8 bases left in between. The CDR3 is made up of 12 amino acids. Germline-derived CDR1 and CDR2 are SGHTA and FQGNSA.

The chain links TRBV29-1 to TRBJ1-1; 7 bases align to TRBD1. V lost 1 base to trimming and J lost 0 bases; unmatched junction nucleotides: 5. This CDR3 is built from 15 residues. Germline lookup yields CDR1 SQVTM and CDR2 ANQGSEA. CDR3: CSVEVRGRMNTEAFF. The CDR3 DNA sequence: TGCAGCGTTGAAGTTAGGGGGCGAATGAACACTGAAGCTTTCTTT.

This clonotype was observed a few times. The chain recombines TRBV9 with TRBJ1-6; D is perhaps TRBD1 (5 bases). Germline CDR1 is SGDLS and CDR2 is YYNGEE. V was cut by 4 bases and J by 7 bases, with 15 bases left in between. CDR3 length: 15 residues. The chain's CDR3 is CASSPLGTENSPLHF. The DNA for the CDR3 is TGTGCCAGCAGCCCCCTGGGGACTGAGAATTCACCCCTCCACTTT.

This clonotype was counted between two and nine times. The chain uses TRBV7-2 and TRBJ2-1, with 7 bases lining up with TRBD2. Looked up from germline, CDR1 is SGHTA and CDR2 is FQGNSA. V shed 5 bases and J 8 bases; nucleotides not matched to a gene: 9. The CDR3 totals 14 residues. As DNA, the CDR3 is TGTGCCAGCAGCCGCCCAGGACTAGGTTATGAGCAGTTCTTC. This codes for CASSRPGLGYEQFF.

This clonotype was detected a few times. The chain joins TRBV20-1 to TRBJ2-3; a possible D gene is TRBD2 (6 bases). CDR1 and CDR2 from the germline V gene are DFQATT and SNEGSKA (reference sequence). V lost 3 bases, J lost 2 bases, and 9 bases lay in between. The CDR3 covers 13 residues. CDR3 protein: CSASGGNTDTQYF. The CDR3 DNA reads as TGCAGTGCTAGCGGGGGAAACACAGATACGCAGTATTTT.

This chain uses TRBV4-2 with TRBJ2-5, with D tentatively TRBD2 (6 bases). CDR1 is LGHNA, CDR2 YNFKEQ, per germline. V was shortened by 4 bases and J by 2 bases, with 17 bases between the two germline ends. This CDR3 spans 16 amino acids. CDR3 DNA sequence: TGTGCCAGCAGCCCCGGGGACTCTCCTTGGCAAGAGACCCAGTACTTC. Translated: CASSPGDSPWQETQYF.

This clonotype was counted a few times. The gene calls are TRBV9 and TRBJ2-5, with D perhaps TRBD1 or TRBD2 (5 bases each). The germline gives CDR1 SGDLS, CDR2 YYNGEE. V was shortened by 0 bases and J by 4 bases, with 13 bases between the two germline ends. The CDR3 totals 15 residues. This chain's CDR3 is CASSVGGTGRETQYF. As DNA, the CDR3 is TGTGCCAGCAGCGTAGGAGGGACGGGGCGAGAGACCCAGTACTTC.